A single sample gave rise to the 21 T cell receptor beta chains below, sequenced in a study of response to subunit inactivated influenza vaccine. TCRdb re-derived calls from the RT-PCR reads in MiXCR, one entry per CDR3 protein. Of about half a million distinct CDR3 sequences listed, roughly 8.2% were seen once; the top ten hold 10% to 15%. Material: PBMCs from blood, obtained about 23 months after vaccination. The receptors here all came from a man between 50 and 69 years old who received an inactivated influenza vaccine.

The sample holds a few counts of this clonotype. This chain links TRBV15 with TRBJ2-2; D gene unclear. The CDR3 totals 14 residues. Germline V gene data show CDR1 as LNHNV and CDR2 as YYDKDF (reference sequence). The ends were cut back, 2 bases at V and 6 bases at J, with 10 bases in the middle. DNA for the CDR3: TGTGCCACCAGCAGACTAGAGTCGGCCGGGGAGCTGTTTTTT. This sequence encodes CATSRLESAGELFF.

This clonotype has more than one count but fewer than ten. CDR3 DNA sequence: TGTGCCAGCAGTGGAACTAGCTACCTAAACACCGGGGAGCTGTTTTTT. This sequence encodes CASSGTSYLNTGELFF. The chain carries TRBV6-1 and TRBJ2-2; possibly TRBD2 for D (6 bases). The germline gives CDR1 MNHNS, CDR2 SASEGT. This CDR3 spans 16 amino acids. With 4 bases removed from V and 2 bases from J, the gap between germline ends came to 14 bases.

The CDR3 spells CAISLSSSGAGELFF. CDR3 DNA sequence: TGTGCCATCAGTCTTTCGTCTTCGGGGGCCGGGGAGCTGTTTTTT. The genes are TRBV10-3 and TRBJ2-2; weak D call: TRBD2 (6 bases). The CDR3 length is 15 residues. Trimming took 5 bases from V and 6 from J, leaving 16 bases between them. The V gene's germline CDR1 is ENHRY and CDR2 SYGVKD.

As regards this clonotype: A much larger clone is a single base away; this may be a read error. V gene TRBV4-3 combines with J gene TRBJ2-7; 7 bases map to TRBD2. The CDR3 sequence is 15 residues long. The germline gives CDR1 LGHNA, CDR2 YSLEER. CDR3 DNA sequence: TGCGCCAGCAGCCAAGATCAGCGGGGCTTTTACGAGCGGTACTTC. It is translated as CASSQDQRGFYERYF.

This clonotype occurred many times. The chain carries TRBV4-3 and TRBJ2-2; possible D gene TRBD2, 6 bases. Trimming stripped 4 bases from V and 7 bases from J, with 19 bases between. This CDR3 comprises 16 residues. Germline-derived CDR1 and CDR2 are LGHNA and YSLEER. CDR3 nucleotide sequence: TGCGCCAGCAGCCCCCGCGGGAAGGGAGTCGTCGGGGAGCTGTTTTTT. Its translation is CASSPRGKGVVGELFF.

The J gene is TRBJ2-5, the V gene TRBV5-1; D unresolved. Per germline, CDR1 SGHRS and CDR2 YFSETQ. The CDR3 extends over 11 amino acids. Trimming removed 10 bases at V and 5 bases at J, with 12 bases between. DNA for the CDR3: TGCGCCCAGCAGTTGGGGGAGACCCAGTACTTC. Encoded protein: CAQQLGETQYF.

In its sample, this clonotype was seen many times. V and J are TRBV7-2 and TRBJ1-5; maybe TRBD1 (5 bases). CDR1 and CDR2 from the germline V gene are SGHTA and FQGNSA. This CDR3 region has 15 residues. The germline V and J ends were trimmed by 4 bases and 0 bases, with 10 bases remaining between them. The CDR3 here is CASSSQGYSNQPQHF. The CDR3 bases are TGTGCCAGCAGCTCGCAGGGATATAGCAATCAGCCCCAGCATTTT. The variable domain in full, completed from reference TRBV7-2 and TRBJ1-5, reads GAGVSQSPSNKVTEKGKDVELRCDPISGHTALYWYRQSLGQGLEFLIYFQGNSAPDKSGLPSDRFSAERTGGSVSTLTIQRTQQEDSAVYLCASSSQGYSNQPQHFGDGTRLSIL.

The chain combines TRBV6-5 with TRBJ2-2, with TRBD1 identical over 8 bases. The CDR3 totals 16 residues. The V segment lost 4 bases and the J segment 7 bases; nucleotides outside the gene matches: 11. In germline, CDR1 is MNHEY, CDR2 SVGAGI. CDR3 in DNA: TGTGCCAGCAGTTCGCCGGACAGGGACTTAGGCGGGGAGCTGTTTTTT. Protein sequence: CASSSPDRDLGGELFF.

In its sample, this clonotype was seen a few times. The chain uses TRBV27 and TRBJ2-3, with D possibly being TRBD1 (6 bases). Germline CDR1 MNHEY, CDR2 SMNVEV (reference sequence). The CDR3 length is 14 residues. V lost 2 bases to trimming and J lost 4 bases, with 10 bases between them. The CDR3 nucleotides are TGTGCCAGCAGTTTACTGGGGGCAGCAGATACGCAGTATTTT. This translates into CASSLLGAADTQYF.

The chain employs TRBV29-1 and TRBJ1-1; 8 nucleotides agree with TRBD1. The V gene's germline CDR1 is SQVTM and CDR2 ANQGSEA. J lost 3 bases, V lost 5 bases, and 8 bases had no gene match. The CDR3 consists of 14 residues. CDR3 sequence (DNA): TGCAGCGTTAAAACCGGGACAGGTCACACTGAAGCTTTCTTT. Its protein is CSVKTGTGHTEAFF.

This clonotype was seen at least ten times. For the CDR3, the DNA is TGCGCCAGCAGCTTAAACGGCGGAATGACCTACGAGCAGTACTTC. Translation gives CASSLNGGMTYEQYF. The V gene is TRBV5-1, the J gene TRBJ2-7; D gene unclear. The CDR3 sequence is 15 residues long. Trimming took 2 bases from V and 2 from J, leaving 14 bases between them. From germline, CDR1 is SGHRS and CDR2 YFSETQ.

V and J are TRBV5-5 and TRBJ1-5; D may be TRBD1 (5 bases). Trimming removed 4 bases from V and 1 base from J, with 12 bases in between. CDR3 length: 15 residues. Germline CDR1 reads SGHKS; CDR2 reads YYEKEE (reference sequence). The CDR3 spells CASSPLGESNQPQHF. CDR3 DNA sequence: TGTGCCAGCAGCCCTCTAGGGGAGAGCAATCAGCCCCAGCATTTT.

V gene TRBV12-3 or TRBV12-4 combines with J gene TRBJ2-3; D might be TRBD2 (5 bases). V lost 2 bases and J 10 bases, leaving 13 bases between the germline ends. This CDR3 is 13 amino acids long. This chain's CDR3 is CASSLPGAEAQYF. DNA of the CDR3: TGTGCCAGCAGTTTACCTGGTGCGGAGGCGCAGTATTTT.

This clonotype was seen at least ten times. CDR3 coding DNA: TGTGCCAGCAGTTTCCCGCCGGGTACTAGCGGGAGGCTCAACACAGATACGCAGTATTTT. Residues: CASSFPPGTSGRLNTDTQYF. The V call is TRBV28, the J call TRBJ2-3; 12 bases align to TRBD2. V was clipped by 3 bases and J by 2 bases; unmatched bases: 15. This CDR3 is 20 amino acids long. Germline V lookup: CDR1 MDHEN, CDR2 SYDVKM.

This clonotype was seen repeatedly, ten times or more. This chain uses TRBV5-1 with TRBJ2-7; 8 bases match TRBD2. Germline V CDR1 and CDR2: SGHRS, YFSETQ. J lost 4 bases, V lost 3 bases, and 0 bases had no gene match. This CDR3 has 12 amino acids. CDR3 protein: CASSSGGYEQYF. CDR3 sequence (DNA): TGCGCCAGCAGCTCGGGAGGGTACGAGCAGTACTTC.

This clonotype was picked up a small number of times. The gene calls are TRBV3-1 and TRBJ2-2; D call uncertain. The germline V gene encodes CDR1 LGHDT and CDR2 YNNKEL (reference sequence). The V end was cut by 0 bases, the J end by 0 bases, with 11 bases between. The CDR3 is 17 amino acids. CDR3 amino acids: CASSQDWSPANTGELFF. CDR3 nucleotides: TGTGCCAGCAGCCAAGATTGGTCACCAGCGAACACCGGGGAGCTGTTTTTT.

This clonotype showed up just a few times. The chain joins TRBV5-6 to TRBJ1-4; no reliable D call. From germline, CDR1 is SGHDT and CDR2 YYEEEE. Trimming took off 0 bases at V and 0 bases at J, with 15 bases between the two ends. The CDR3 totals 18 residues. Here the CDR3 DNA reads TGTGCCAGCAGCTTGGCCTGGTCCTCCCATACAACTAATGAAAAACTGTTTTTT. Translation gives CASSLAWSSHTTNEKLFF.

This clonotype was counted at least ten times. The genes are TRBV5-5 and TRBJ2-3, with 9 bases identical to TRBD2. CDR3 length: 15 amino acids. Germline V gene lookup returns CDR1 SGHKS and CDR2 YYEKEE (reference sequence). V was clipped by 1 base and J by 5 bases; unmatched bases: 5. The CDR3 spells CASSLPSGGRDTQYF. CDR3 coding DNA: TGTGCCAGCAGCTTGCCAAGCGGGGGGCGAGATACGCAGTATTTT.

This clonotype was recorded a few times. The V and J genes are TRBV20-1 and TRBJ2-1; TRBD2 matches 10 bases. Germline loops: CDR1 DFQATT, CDR2 SNEGSKA (reference sequence). This CDR3 is built from 14 residues. The V and J ends lost 0 bases and 6 bases, in that order; junction bases with no gene match: 2. CDR3 loop: CSARDQRGGNEQFF. CDR3 nucleotides: TGCAGTGCTAGAGATCAGCGGGGGGGCAATGAGCAGTTCTTC.

For this clonotype: A much larger clonotype is one base distant, so this may be a read error. Given the absence of the conserved phenylalanine or tryptophan at the CDR3 end, a read error is likely. V is TRBV12-3 or TRBV12-4 and J is TRBJ2-3; TRBD1 is a possible D gene (6 bases). The CDR3 is 13 amino acids. V lost 6 bases and J lost 4, with 11 bases in between. CDR3 DNA sequence: TGTGCCAGCAGCAGACAGGAAGCAGATACGCAGTATTCT. Its translation: CASSRQEADTQYS.

The table lists this clonotype with a few counts. The V gene is TRBV5-1, the J gene TRBJ2-7, with 14 bases identical to TRBD2. CDR1 is SGHRS and CDR2 is YFSETQ in the germline V gene. The J segment lost 6 bases and the V segment lost 3 bases, leaving 8 bases of the junction unmatched. The CDR3 consists of 16 residues. The CDR3 is CASSWGLAGVRSEQYF. DNA of the CDR3: TGCGCCAGCAGCTGGGGACTAGCGGGAGTTAGAAGCGAGCAGTACTTC.